Listed here are 11 T cell receptor beta chains from one sample, sequenced in a study of T cell responses to AZD1222 COVID-19 vaccine. Only in-frame clones appear in the TCRdb table, and some are missing; sequencing was by immunoSEQ multiplex PCR. The sample lists approximately 100,000 clones; about 89% were seen once. Source: peripheral blood, taken 28 days after the second dose of the MenACWY control vaccine. Source of these receptors: an adult who received the MenACWY meningococcal vaccine as a control.

The V call is TRBV28, the J call TRBJ2-7, with D tentatively TRBD1 (5 bases). CDR3 length equals 13 residues. Trimming pared 6 bases from V and 0 bases from J, leaving 9 bases between. The V gene's germline CDR1 is MDHEN and CDR2 SYDVKM. CDR3 amino acids: CASSRTPSYEQYF. The CDR3 coding sequence is TGTGCCAGCAGCCGGACACCCTCCTACGAGCAGTACTTC.

The chain recombines TRBV2 with TRBJ2-6; D may be TRBD1 (5 bases). This CDR3 spans 16 amino acids. The V gene lost 6 bases and the J gene lost 0 bases, with 12 bases spanning the gap. Germline V CDR1 and CDR2: SNHLY, FYNNEI. The CDR3 loop reads CASSPGLLSGANVLTF. The DNA for the CDR3 is TGTGCCAGCAGCCCAGGGCTCCTCTCTGGGGCCAACGTCCTGACTTTC.

This clone was detected only once. The V call is TRBV5-4, the J call TRBJ1-3, with 9 bases lining up with TRBD1. J gave up 4 bases and V 4 bases, and 6 bases lay outside the gene matches. Germline V CDR1 and CDR2: SGHNT, YYREEE (reference sequence). CDR3 size: 15 residues. CDR3 in amino acids: CASSIGTGHGNTIYF. DNA for the CDR3: TGTGCCAGCAGCATAGGGACAGGGCACGGAAACACCATATATTTT.

V is TRBV19 and J is TRBJ2-3, with 7 bases aligning to TRBD1. Trimming cost V 2 bases and J 0 bases; bases outside gene matches: 5. CDR1 is LNHDA and CDR2 is SQIVND in the germline V gene (reference sequence). The CDR3 is made up of 16 amino acids. The DNA for the CDR3 is TGTGCCAGTAGTATAAAAGGGACAGCTAGCACAGATACGCAGTATTTT. This codes for CASSIKGTASTDTQYF.

This clone was detected once. This sequence joins TRBV7-2 and TRBJ1-3, with TRBD1 matching 11 bases. The J segment lost 0 bases and the V segment lost 2 bases, leaving 3 bases of the junction unmatched. The CDR3 sequence is 17 residues long. Germline loops: CDR1 SGHTA, CDR2 FQGNSA. CDR3 loop: CASSLLGQGGSGNTIYF. CDR3 nucleotide sequence: TGTGCCAGCAGCTTACTGGGACAGGGGGGCTCTGGAAACACCATATATTTT.

This clone was detected only once. The rearrangement links TRBV18 to TRBJ2-7, with TRBD1 as a possible D gene (6 bases). Looked up from germline, CDR1 is KGHSH and CDR2 is LQKENI. Trimming took off 4 bases at V and 3 bases at J, with 16 bases between the two ends. The CDR3 runs to 15 residues. DNA of the CDR3: TGTGCCAGCTCACTTCCAGGGGCCCGGGGCTACGAGCAGTACTTC. Encoded protein: CASSLPGARGYEQYF.

The chain combines TRBV3-1 (or the pseudogene TRBV3-2) with TRBJ2-1; 8 nucleotides agree with TRBD1. The V and J ends lost 3 bases and 8 bases, in that order; junction bases with no gene match: 6. Germline loops: CDR1 LGHDT, CDR2 YNNKEL (reference sequence). The length of the CDR3 is 14 residues. CDR3 coding DNA: TGTGCCAGCAGCCACCAACAGGGGGTTCATGAGCAGTTCTTC. It codes for CASSHQQGVHEQFF.

Here the CDR3 reads CASSYSLRGETQYF. The CDR3 region has the DNA TGTGCCAGCAGTTACTCCCTCAGGGGTGAGACCCAGTACTTC. The chain carries TRBV6-6 and TRBJ2-5, with a weak D call TRBD1 (6 bases). The CDR3 runs to 14 residues. Germline V gene sequence: CDR1 MNHNY, CDR2 SVGAGI (reference sequence). The V end was cut by 0 bases, the J end by 5 bases, with 10 bases between.

The chain recombines TRBV7-9 with TRBJ2-1; D not resolved. The CDR3 is 17 residues long. The V gene lost 4 bases and the J gene lost 5 bases, with 21 bases spanning the gap. Germline V lookup: CDR1 SEHNR, CDR2 FQNEAQ (reference sequence). The CDR3 reads CASSSPTVRGADNEQFF. DNA for the CDR3: TGTGCCAGCAGCTCCCCCACCGTTAGAGGCGCTGACAATGAGCAGTTCTTC.

With regard to this clone: One end of the junction does not line up with germline, which may come from a read error. The chain uses TRBV7-7 and TRBJ2-5; no reliable D call. The germline V gene has CDR1 SSHAT and CDR2 FNYEAQ (reference sequence). The length of the CDR3 is 13 residues. The CDR3 DNA is TGTGCTAGCAGCTTAGGGCCGGAAGAGACCCAGTACTTC. Its translation: CASSLGPEETQYF.

V gene TRBV19 combines with J gene TRBJ2-1; 10 positions agree with TRBD2. Germline V gene lookup returns CDR1 LNHDA and CDR2 SQIVND (reference sequence). V lost 9 bases and J lost 10; bases outside the gene matches: 12. The CDR3 sequence is 14 residues long. The CDR3 sequence is CASRAGLANVEQFF. The CDR3 nucleotides are TGTGCCAGCAGGGCGGGACTAGCGAACGTCGAGCAGTTCTTC.